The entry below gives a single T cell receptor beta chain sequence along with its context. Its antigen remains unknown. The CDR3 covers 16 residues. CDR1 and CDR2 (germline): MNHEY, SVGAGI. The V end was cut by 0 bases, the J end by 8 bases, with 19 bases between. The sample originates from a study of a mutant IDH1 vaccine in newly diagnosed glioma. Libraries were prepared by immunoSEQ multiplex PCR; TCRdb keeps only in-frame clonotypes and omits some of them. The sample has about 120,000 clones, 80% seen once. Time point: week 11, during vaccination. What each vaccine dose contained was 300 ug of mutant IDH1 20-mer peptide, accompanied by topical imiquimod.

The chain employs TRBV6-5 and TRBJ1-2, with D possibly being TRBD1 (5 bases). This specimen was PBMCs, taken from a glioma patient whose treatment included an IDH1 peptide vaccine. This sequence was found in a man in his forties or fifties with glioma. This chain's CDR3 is CASSYSIQTALGGYTF. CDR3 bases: TGTGCCAGCAGTTACTCGATTCAGACAGCGCTGGGCGGCTACACCTTC.